This T cell receptor beta chain was obtained from a study of patients and donors after allogeneic stem cell transplantation. TCRdb analysed the RT-PCR reads with MiXCR anew, one entry per CDR3 protein. Among some 960,000 distinct CDR3 sequences listed, about a sixth were seen once. The CDR3 consists of 14 residues. The germline V gene has CDR1 SGHRS and CDR2 YFSETQ. The V gene end was trimmed by 3 bases and the J gene end by 7 bases; junction bases not matched to a gene: 3. Sequences were obtained from blood, either unsorted or a sorted T cell fraction (not recorded which). The sequence came from a human donor who was either an allogeneic HSCT recipient or a stem cell or donor lymphocyte infusion donor (not recorded which). It is not recorded whose cells these are; they may come from a transplant donor. The chain employs TRBV5-1 and TRBJ1-6; TRBD1 agrees at 8 bases. The CDR3 spells CASSSDRENSPLHF. The CDR3 nucleotides read TGCGCCAGCAGCTCGGACAGGGAGAATTCACCCCTCCACTTT.